This T cell receptor (beta chain) was profiled in a study of blood T cells in healthy people across ages. Overall study findings and caveats: TCR beta diversity tracked closely with naive T cell percentage. Lack of knowledge of donor CMV status possibly confounded expanded clonotype changes. Versus aged donors, long-lived donors had higher diversity and more naive CD4+ cells.

CDR3 size: 13 residues. V trimming: 2 bases; J trimming: 6 bases; junction bases outside the gene matches: 4. The germline V gene has CDR1 WSHSY and CDR2 SAAADI. Together with a sample-barcoded 5' primer, a J-beta primer mix was included in a second PCR lasting 7 to 11 cycles. MiXCR was run by TCRdb on the 5' RACE reads, yielding one entry per CDR3 protein. Here the sample spans roughly 680,000 distinct CDR3 sequences, about 51% being singletons. Notes on this clonotype: The antigen is unknown.

The TCR comes from a woman of 80 years or more in good health. Source material: blood. This sequence joins TRBV10-2 and TRBJ2-7; 7 bases line up with TRBD1. The CDR3 DNA follows: TGCGCCAGCAGTGAGCGAGGGGGCTCCGAGCAGTACTTC. Its protein product is CASSERGGSEQYF.